Each of the 21 T cell receptor beta chains below was sequenced from the same sample in a study of post-analysis software for immune sequencing data. Overall study results and limits: Controls showed lower frequencies than patients for 5 or 6 TRBV segments, and TRBV5-6, TRBV5-1 and TRBV20-1 were among these.

These TCRs' antigens remain unknown. Unique molecular identifiers tagged the TCR beta cDNA libraries. TCRdb called the PCR reads again in MiXCR, with one record for every CDR3 protein. Among roughly 540,000 distinct CDR3 sequences listed, around 36% were seen once. Sequencing input: blood. Receptors were obtained from a girl aged 2 to 17 with multiple sclerosis.

Written as DNA, the CDR3 is TGTGCCAGCAGGGACGCGCCCGGGACAGAGGGTGAAAAACTGTTTTTT. This gives the protein CASRDAPGTEGEKLFF. This chain connects TRBV6-2 or TRBV6-3 to TRBJ1-4, with 7 bases identical to TRBD1. This CDR3 is built from 16 residues. V was pared by 6 bases and J by 7 bases, with 14 bases of the junction left unmatched. The germline V gene encodes CDR1 MNHEY and CDR2 SVGEGT.

V is TRBV24-1 and J is TRBJ2-3; D is possibly TRBD1 or TRBD2 (5 bases each). This CDR3 comprises 12 residues. The V gene's germline CDR1 is KGHDR and CDR2 SFDVKD. Trimming shortened V by 9 bases and J by 11 bases, and 17 bases separated the two germline ends. This CDR3 reads CATSTTWGMQYF. CDR3 DNA sequence: TGTGCCACCTCTACTACCTGGGGGATGCAGTATTTT.

This clonotype was seen only a few times. This chain connects TRBV29-1 to TRBJ1-3; D not resolved. The CDR3 length is 13 residues. Per the germline V gene, CDR1 is SQVTM and CDR2 is ANQGSEA. V shed 6 bases and J shed 0 bases, with 9 bases lying between them. CDR3 in amino acids: CSVQLHSGNTIYF. The CDR3 DNA reads TGCAGCGTACAGCTCCACTCTGGAAACACCATATATTTT.

This chain links TRBV20-1 with TRBJ2-7; D might be TRBD2 (7 bases). Germline V gene data show CDR1 as DFQATT and CDR2 as SNEGSKA (reference sequence). Trimming removed 3 bases from V and 5 bases from J, with 17 bases in between. The CDR3 is 14 residues long. The CDR3, as DNA: TGCAGTGCTAGTCGGGGGGCCTACGCGGACGAGCAGTACTTC. It codes for CSASRGAYADEQYF.

The count of this clonotype is one. This chain joins TRBV5-1 and TRBJ2-1; 11 bases match TRBD2. CDR1 is SGHRS, CDR2 YFSETQ, per germline. The CDR3 spans 15 residues. The J segment lost 9 bases and the V segment lost 2 bases, leaving 7 bases of the junction unmatched. CDR3 nucleotides: TGCGCCAGCAGCTTAACTAGCGGGGGTTTCGGTGAGCAGTTCTTC. This encodes CASSLTSGGFGEQFF.

This clonotype was seen only a few times. V gene TRBV20-1 combines with J gene TRBJ2-3; the D call may be TRBD1 or TRBD2 (5 bases each). The CDR3 totals 15 residues. Germline assignment: CDR1 DFQATT and CDR2 SNEGSKA (reference sequence). The V and J ends lost 6 bases and 1 base respectively, with 17 bases between them. CDR3 nucleotide sequence: TGCAGTGCCTTGAAGCCGGGACCGCGCACAGATACGCAGTATTTT. It codes for CSALKPGPRTDTQYF.

This chain connects TRBV27 to TRBJ2-3; no firm D call. The germline gives CDR1 MNHEY, CDR2 SMNVEV (reference sequence). Trimming shortened V by 6 bases and J by 0 bases, and 10 bases separated the two germline ends. The CDR3 totals 14 residues. The CDR3 DNA follows: TGTGCCAGCAGACGATCTACTAGCACAGATACGCAGTATTTT. Protein product: CASRRSTSTDTQYF.

This clonotype was found a few times. The genes are TRBV7-2 and TRBJ2-7; the D gene is possibly TRBD2 (6 bases). Trimming removed 6 bases from V and 3 bases from J, with 15 bases in between. This CDR3 is 14 amino acids long. Germline CDR1 and CDR2: SGHTA and FQGNSA. DNA for the CDR3: TGTGCCAGCAGTCACAGCGGGTACCTCTACGAGCAGTACTTC. Translation: CASSHSGYLYEQYF.

The chain joins TRBV5-5 to TRBJ2-5; TRBD2 might be the D (5 bases). V was pared by 0 bases and J by 1 base, with 13 bases between. The CDR3 has 16 residues. The germline V gene has CDR1 SGHKS and CDR2 YYEKEE (reference sequence). The CDR3 here is CASSLEAAPFQETQYF. The CDR3, as DNA: TGTGCCAGCAGCTTGGAAGCGGCACCCTTCCAAGAGACCCAGTACTTC.

The rearrangement joins TRBV3-1 to TRBJ1-4, with a possible D match to TRBD1 (5 bases). V was clipped by 3 bases and J by 8 bases, with 10 bases between them. Germline assignment: CDR1 LGHDT and CDR2 YNNKEL (reference sequence). This CDR3 spans 13 amino acids. The CDR3 region has the DNA TGTGCCAGCAGCCAGGGGGAAACGGAAAAACTGTTTTTT. This encodes CASSQGETEKLFF.

This clonotype has just a few counts. V is TRBV2 and J is TRBJ1-2; weak D call: TRBD1 (5 bases). This CDR3 contains 13 residues. CDR1 SNHLY and CDR2 FYNNEI come from the germline V gene. V lost 1 base to trimming and J lost 8 bases, with 11 bases between them. The CDR3 sequence: CASSEVQGVGYTF. DNA for the CDR3: TGTGCCAGCAGTGAAGTGCAGGGTGTGGGCTACACCTTC.

Here the CDR3 reads CASSPITATYNEQFF. CDR3 in DNA: TGCGCCAGCAGCCCTATCACTGCAACCTACAATGAGCAGTTCTTC. This chain links TRBV4-1 with TRBJ2-1, with unresolved D. The CDR3 has 15 amino acids. Germline CDR1 reads MGHRA; CDR2 reads YSYEKL. Trimming took 4 bases from V and 2 from J, leaving 12 bases between them.

This clonotype turned up a few times. This chain uses TRBV10-3 with TRBJ2-1; TRBD1 might be the D (5 bases). Germline CDR1 ENHRY, CDR2 SYGVKD. This CDR3 is 13 amino acids long. With 10 bases removed from V and 5 bases from J, the gap between germline ends came to 15 bases. The CDR3 region has the DNA TGTGCCACCCACCCTTCACAGGACAATGAGCAGTTCTTC. Translating it yields CATHPSQDNEQFF.

V is TRBV12-3 or TRBV12-4 and J is TRBJ2-4; the match to TRBD1 covers 10 bases. V was clipped by 6 bases and J by 1 base; unmatched bases: 6. The CDR3 has 16 residues. CDR3 protein: CASRLAGQGAKNIQYF. The CDR3 DNA reads as TGTGCCAGCAGACTGGCGGGACAGGGGGCCAAAAACATTCAGTACTTC.

V is TRBV14 and J is TRBJ2-1, with D tentatively TRBD1 or TRBD2 (6 bases each). The ends were cut back, 0 bases at V and 8 bases at J, with 20 bases in the middle. Germline CDR1 SGHDN, CDR2 FVKESK. CDR3 length: 17 residues. CDR3 nucleotides: TGTGCCAGCAGCCAAGATTCGTTCGGAGGGGGTCGGGATGAGCAGTTCTTC. Encoded protein: CASSQDSFGGGRDEQFF. Full variable domain (outside the CDR3, taken from reference TRBV14 and TRBJ2-1): EAGVTQFPSHSVIEKGQTVTLRCDPISGHDNLYWYRRVMGKEIKFLLHFVKESKQDESGMPNNRFLAERTGGTYSTLKVQPAELEDSGVYFCASSQDSFGGGRDEQFFGPGTRLTVL.

A few counts support this clonotype. The genes are TRBV7-9 and TRBJ1-2; 8 bases are a match to TRBD1. Germline V gene data show CDR1 as SEHNR and CDR2 as FQNEAQ (reference sequence). CDR3 length: 14 residues. V was clipped by 4 bases and J by 4 bases; unmatched bases: 5. The CDR3 loop is CASSYSGQVYGYTF. The CDR3 DNA reads as TGTGCCAGCAGCTACTCGGGACAGGTCTATGGCTACACCTTC.

There are many counts of this clonotype. The chain couples TRBV5-1 to TRBJ2-1; D might be TRBD1 (5 bases). This CDR3 region has 12 residues. CDR1 is SGHRS and CDR2 is YFSETQ in the germline V gene. Trimming removed 4 bases from V and 8 bases from J, with 10 bases in between. The CDR3 region is CASSGQGYEQFF. The CDR3 DNA is TGCGCCAGCAGCGGTCAGGGATATGAGCAGTTCTTC.

The CDR3 DNA reads TGCGCCAGCAGCATCGGGACTTCGCAGCCCCAGCATTTT. The encoded protein is CASSIGTSQPQHF. This chain joins TRBV4-1 and TRBJ1-5; a weak D match, TRBD1 (5 bases). Germline V gene lookup returns CDR1 MGHRA and CDR2 YSYEKL. The CDR3 length is 13 residues. V was cut by 5 bases and J by 7 bases, with 12 bases left in between.

This rearrangement joins TRBV20-1 to TRBJ2-5; 8 nucleotides line up with TRBD2. This CDR3 is 16 amino acids long. With V trimmed by 3 bases and J by 2 bases, 11 bases remained unmatched. Per the germline V gene, CDR1 is DFQATT and CDR2 is SNEGSKA (reference sequence). This CDR3 reads CSASAPAGGKQETQYF. Written as DNA, the CDR3 is TGCAGTGCTAGCGCCCCTGCGGGGGGAAAACAAGAGACCCAGTACTTC.

The chain uses TRBV20-1 and TRBJ2-5; TRBD1 matches 9 bases. Germline V gene lookup returns CDR1 DFQATT and CDR2 SNEGSKA (reference sequence). The CDR3 is 13 amino acids. V shed 3 bases, J shed 4 bases, and the junction held 3 bases outside the gene matches. The CDR3 protein is CSARGQGLETQYF. CDR3 nucleotides: TGCAGTGCTAGGGGACAGGGCCTAGAGACCCAGTACTTC.

The V gene is TRBV5-1, the J gene TRBJ2-6, with 11 nucleotides matching TRBD2. The CDR3 has 18 residues. Per the germline V gene, CDR1 is SGHRS and CDR2 is YFSETQ. V dropped 1 base and J dropped 0; count of bases not matched to a gene: 3. CDR3 bases: TGCGCCAGCAGCTTGACGCTAGCGGGGGGCTCTGGGGCCAACGTCCTGACTTTC. Translated, it gives CASSLTLAGGSGANVLTF.